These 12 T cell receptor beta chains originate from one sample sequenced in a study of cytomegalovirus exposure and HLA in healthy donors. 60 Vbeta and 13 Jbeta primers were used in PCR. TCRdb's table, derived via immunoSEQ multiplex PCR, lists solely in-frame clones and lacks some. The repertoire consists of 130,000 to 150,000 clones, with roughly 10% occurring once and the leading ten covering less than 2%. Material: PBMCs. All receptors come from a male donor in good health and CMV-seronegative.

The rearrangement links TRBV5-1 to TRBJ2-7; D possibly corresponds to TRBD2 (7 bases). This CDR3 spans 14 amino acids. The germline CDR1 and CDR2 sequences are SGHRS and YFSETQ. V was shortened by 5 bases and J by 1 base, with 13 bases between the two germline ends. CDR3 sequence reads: CASRRGGLSYEQYF. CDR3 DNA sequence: TGCGCCAGCAGGAGGGGGGGTCTATCCTACGAGCAGTACTTC.

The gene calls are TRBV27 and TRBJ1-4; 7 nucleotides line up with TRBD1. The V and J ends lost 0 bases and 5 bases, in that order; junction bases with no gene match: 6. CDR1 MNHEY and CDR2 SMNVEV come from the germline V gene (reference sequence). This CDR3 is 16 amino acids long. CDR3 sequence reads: CASSLSWTGGNEKLFF. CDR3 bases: TGTGCCAGCAGTTTATCCTGGACAGGTGGAAATGAAAAACTGTTTTTT.

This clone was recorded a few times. As DNA, the CDR3 is TGTGCCAGCAGCCTTCGACAGGCCGCTGAGCAGTACTTC. Translating gives CASSLRQAAEQYF. The gene calls are TRBV7-8 and TRBJ2-7; TRBD1 is a possible D gene (6 bases). Trimming left V 5 bases short and J 7 bases short, with 15 bases between. The CDR3 consists of 13 residues. CDR1 is SGHVS, CDR2 FQNEAQ, per germline.

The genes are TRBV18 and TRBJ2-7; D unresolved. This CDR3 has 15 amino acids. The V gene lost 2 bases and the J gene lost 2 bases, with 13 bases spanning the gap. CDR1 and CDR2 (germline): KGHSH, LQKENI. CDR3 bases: TGTGCCAGCTCACCAGAGGCCTACCTCACCTACGAGCAGTACTTC. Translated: CASSPEAYLTYEQYF. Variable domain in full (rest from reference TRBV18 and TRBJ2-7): NAGVMQNPRHLVRRRGQEARLRCSPMKGHSHVYWYRQLPEEGLKFMVYLQKENIIDESGMPKERFSAEFPKEGPSILRIQQVVRGDSAAYFCASSPEAYLTYEQYFGPGTRLTVT.

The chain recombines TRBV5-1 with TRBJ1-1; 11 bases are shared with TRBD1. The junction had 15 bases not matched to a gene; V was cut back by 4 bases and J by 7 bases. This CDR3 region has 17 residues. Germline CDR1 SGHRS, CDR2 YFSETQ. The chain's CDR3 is CASSLQGGQGAYGEAFF. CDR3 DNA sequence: TGCGCCAGCAGCCTACAGGGCGGACAGGGGGCGTATGGTGAAGCTTTCTTT.

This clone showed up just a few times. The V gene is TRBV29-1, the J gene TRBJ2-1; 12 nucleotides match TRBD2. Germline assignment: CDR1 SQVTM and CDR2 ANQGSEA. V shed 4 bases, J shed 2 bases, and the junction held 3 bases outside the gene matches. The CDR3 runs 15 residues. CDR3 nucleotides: TGCAGCGTTGCCCGGACTAGCGGGGCCTACAATGAGCAGTTCTTC. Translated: CSVARTSGAYNEQFF.

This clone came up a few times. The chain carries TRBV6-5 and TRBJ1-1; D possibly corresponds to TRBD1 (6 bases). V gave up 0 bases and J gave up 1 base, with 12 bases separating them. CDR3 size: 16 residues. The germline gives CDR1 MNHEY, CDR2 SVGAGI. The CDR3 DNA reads TGTGCCAGCAGTTACTCCGGGGGGCCGCGGAACACTGAAGCTTTCTTT. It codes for CASSYSGGPRNTEAFF.

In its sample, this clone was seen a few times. This CDR3 is CASSSPRGTSPLHF. As DNA, the CDR3 is TGTGCCAGCAGCTCTCCCCGGGGGACCTCACCCCTCCACTTT. V is TRBV11-2 and J is TRBJ1-6; D perhaps matches TRBD1 (5 bases). V lost 4 bases to trimming and J lost 10 bases, with 14 bases between them. Germline values: CDR1 SGHAT, CDR2 FQNNGV. This CDR3 has 14 amino acids.

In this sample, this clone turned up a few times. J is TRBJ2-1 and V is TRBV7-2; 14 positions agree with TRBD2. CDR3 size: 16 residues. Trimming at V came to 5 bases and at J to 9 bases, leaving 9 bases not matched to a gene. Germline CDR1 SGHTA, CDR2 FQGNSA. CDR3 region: CASSAKAGTSGGEQFF. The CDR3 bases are TGTGCCAGCAGCGCCAAAGCCGGGACTAGCGGGGGTGAGCAGTTCTTC. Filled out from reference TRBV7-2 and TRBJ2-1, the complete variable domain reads GAGVSQSPSNKVTEKGKDVELRCDPISGHTALYWYRQSLGQGLEFLIYFQGNSAPDKSGLPSDRFSAERTGGSVSTLTIQRTQQEDSAVYLCASSAKAGTSGGEQFFGPGTRLTVL.

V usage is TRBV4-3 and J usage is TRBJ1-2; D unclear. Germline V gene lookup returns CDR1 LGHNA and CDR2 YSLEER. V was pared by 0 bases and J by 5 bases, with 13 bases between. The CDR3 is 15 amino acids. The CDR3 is CASSQDSTVNYGYTF. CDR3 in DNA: TGCGCCAGCAGCCAAGATAGTACAGTAAATTATGGCTACACCTTC.

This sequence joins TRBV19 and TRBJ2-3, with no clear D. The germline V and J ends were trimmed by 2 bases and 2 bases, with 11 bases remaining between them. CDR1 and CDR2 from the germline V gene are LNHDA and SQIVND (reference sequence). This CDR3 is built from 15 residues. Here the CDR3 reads CASSILWSFTDTQYF. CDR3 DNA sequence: TGTGCCAGTAGTATACTGTGGAGTTTCACAGATACGCAGTATTTT. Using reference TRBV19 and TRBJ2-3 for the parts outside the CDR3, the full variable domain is DGGITQSPKYLFRKEGQNVTLSCEQNLNHDAMYWYRQDPGQGLRLIYYSQIVNDFQKGDIAEGYSVSREKKESFPLTVTSAQKNPTAFYLCASSILWSFTDTQYFGPGTRLTVL.

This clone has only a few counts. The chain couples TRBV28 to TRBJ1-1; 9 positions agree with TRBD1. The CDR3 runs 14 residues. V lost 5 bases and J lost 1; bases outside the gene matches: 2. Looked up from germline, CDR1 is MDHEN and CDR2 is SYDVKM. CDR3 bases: TGTGCCAGCAGTCGACAGGGGGGGAACACTGAAGCTTTCTTT. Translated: CASSRQGGNTEAFF.